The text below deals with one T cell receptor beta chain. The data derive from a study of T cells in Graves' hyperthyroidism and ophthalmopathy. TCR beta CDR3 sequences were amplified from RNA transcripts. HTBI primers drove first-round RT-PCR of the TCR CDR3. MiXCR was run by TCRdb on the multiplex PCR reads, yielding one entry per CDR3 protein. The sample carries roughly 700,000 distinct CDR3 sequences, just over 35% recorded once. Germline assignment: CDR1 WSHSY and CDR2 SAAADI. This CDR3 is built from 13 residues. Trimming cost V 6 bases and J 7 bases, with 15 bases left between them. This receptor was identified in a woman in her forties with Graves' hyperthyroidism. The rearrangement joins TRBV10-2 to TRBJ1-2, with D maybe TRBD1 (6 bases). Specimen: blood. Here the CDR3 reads CASRATGSGGYTF. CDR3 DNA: TGCGCCAGCAGGGCCACAGGGTCGGGTGGCTACACCTTC.